This TCR beta chain is from a study of T cell clonality in common variable immunodeficiency. Libraries were prepared by immunoSEQ multiplex PCR; TCRdb keeps only in-frame clonotypes and omits some of them. The specimen has roughly 43,000 clones, none found just once. This clone has just a few counts. This clonotype was sampled from a person aged 18-70 years in good health. The sample comprised peripheral blood mononuclear cells.

The sequenced CDR3 bases are TGTGCCAGCAGCTTAGCAGACAATGAC. Translation: CASSLADND. The entire CDR3 protein is CASSLADNDYTF. This chain uses TRBV7-9 with TRBJ1-2; the D is unclear. The read ends 3 residues before the CDR3 terminus; that terminus is restored from the germline J gene. The CDR3 loop spans 12 amino acids. Per germline, CDR1 SEHNR and CDR2 FQNEAQ (reference sequence). Together with reference TRBV7-9 and TRBJ1-2, the CDR3 gives the full variable domain: DTGVSQNPRHKITKRGQNVTFRCDPISEHNRLYWYRQTLGQGPEFLTYFQNEAQLEKSRLLSDRFSAERPKGSFSTLEIQRTEQGDSAMYLCASSLADNDYTFGSGTRLTVV.